Sequencing of this T cell receptor (beta chain) was carried out in a study of PD-1 blockade in classical Hodgkin lymphoma. Data came from immunoSEQ multiplex PCR; TCRdb stores just in-frame clones and leaves some out. The sample has about 93,000 clones, about 77% seen once. This CDR3 has 15 residues. The V gene's germline CDR1 is MDHEN and CDR2 SYDVKM. With 6 bases clipped from V and 6 bases from J, the junction kept 13 bases outside the gene matches. Points on this clone: Its antigen remains unidentified.

Study-wide results and limits: Prior to therapy, complete responders displayed diversity much like that of newly diagnosed patients.

Time point of the sample: cycle 4 day 1 (C4D1), after 6 weeks of nivolumab. Relapse was seen in all patients after autologous stem cell transplantation, and brentuximab vedotin exposure was variable. Source: peripheral blood mononuclear cells (PBMCs), taken before the fourth cycle of nivolumab. This chain joins TRBV28 and TRBJ1-2, with TRBD1 matching 7 bases. The TCR was taken from a human donor with classical Hodgkin lymphoma. As DNA, the CDR3 is TGTGCCAGCAGCCCCGGGACAGCCTGGATGAATGGCTACACCTTC. Protein sequence: CASSPGTAWMNGYTF.